Listed below are T cell receptor beta chains from one sample, sequenced in a study of prognosis after radiotherapy for stage I lung cancer. TCRdb processed the multiplex PCR reads anew with MiXCR; each CDR3 protein has one entry. The data show 30,000 to 35,000 distinct CDR3 sequences, with roughly 49% seen just once and more than 15% held by the top ten. The sample here was PBMCs, taken before or after stereotactic body radiation therapy (not recorded which). The receptors were gathered from a donor over 45 with non-small cell lung cancer. Each CDR3 is given with its conserved first and last residue. The order of the fields is clone size, J gene, D gene, V gene, CDR3 DNA, CDR3 protein. D genes are given only for firm matches. Expanded clones get a size class; other rows say once, few or many, or leave the size out.

few TRBJ2-1 TRBD2 TRBV6-2/TRBV6-3 TGTGCCAGCAGTTACTCGAGGGGCCCTAGCGGGAACAATGAGCAGTTCTTC CASSYSRGPSGNNEQFF
many TRBJ2-6 NA TRBV5-1 TGCGCCAGCAGCCGAGTGTCGGGCTCTGGGGCCAACGTCCTGACTTTC CASSRVSGSGANVLTF
NA TRBJ2-4 NA TRBV12-3/TRBV12-4 TGTGCCGGCAGTTTGGAGACAATCAAAAACATTCAGTACTTC CAGSLETIKNIQYF
many TRBJ2-1 NA TRBV5-6 TGTGCCAGCAGCCCTCCGGAGGGTTACAATGAGCAGTTCTTC CASSPPEGYNEQFF
once TRBJ2-2 TRBD1 TRBV11-3 TGTGCCAGCAGCTTAGGGTACTCGGGACAGGGGTCGAACACCGGGGAGCTGTTTTTT CASSLGYSGQGSNTGELFF
many TRBJ2-2 NA TRBV19 TGTGCCAGTAGGAGGGCACCCACTGCGAACACCGGGGAGCTGTTTTTT CASRRAPTANTGELFF
NA TRBJ1-1 NA TRBV7-2 TGTGCCAGCAGCTTTTCGCCCGGGGCCTTAATCGACACTGAAGCTTTCTTT CASSFSPGALIDTEAFF
NA TRBJ2-3 TRBD2 TRBV11-2 TGTGCCAGCAGCTTAGGGCTAGCGGGAGGCCTTAGCACAGATACGCAGTATTTT CASSLGLAGGLSTDTQYF
few TRBJ2-7 NA TRBV5-4 TGTGCCAGCAGCTTGCGGGACGGTTACGAGCAGTACTTC CASSLRDGYEQYF
many TRBJ2-6 NA TRBV27 TGTGCCAGCAGGAAACTCGACACTGGGGCCAACGTCCTGACTTTC CASRKLDTGANVLTF
many TRBJ2-7 NA TRBV9 TGTGCCAGCAGCGTACCTCCCAACGGGCAGGGCGGGCAGTACTTC CASSVPPNGQGGQYF
medium-sized TRBJ2-7 NA TRBV7-9 TGTGCCAGCAGCCCGGGTTTTTCTAGCGTCGCCTACGAGCAGTACTTC CASSPGFSSVAYEQYF
medium-sized TRBJ2-7 NA TRBV12-3/TRBV12-4 TGTGCCAGCAGTTTAGAGGGGGTGGGGCAGTACTTC CASSLEGVGQYF
many TRBJ1-4 TRBD1 TRBV20-1 TGCAGTGCTAACGCGCAACAGGGGGCGCCGGAAAAACTGTTTTTT CSANAQQGAPEKLFF
many TRBJ1-5 NA TRBV19 TGTGCCAGTAGTATCGCGGTGGGGCCAGATAATCAGCCCCAGCATTTT CASSIAVGPDNQPQHF
many TRBJ2-4 NA TRBV28 TGTGCCACAAGTCCCCCCCAGCGGAACATTCAGTACTTC CATSPPQRNIQYF
many TRBJ2-6 NA TRBV10-3 TGTGCCATCAGCCCATCACCGGGAACCTCTAGTTCTGGGGCCAACGTCCTGACTTTC CAISPSPGTSSSGANVLTF
many TRBJ2-5 TRBD2 TRBV6-2/TRBV6-3 TGTGCCAGCAGTTCGGGACTAGCGGGGCAAGAGACCCAGTACTTC CASSSGLAGQETQYF
medium-sized TRBJ2-7 TRBD2 TRBV7-8 TGTGCCAGCAGCTCCGTAGCGGGGGGCGAGCAGTACTTC CASSSVAGGEQYF
NA TRBJ2-7 NA TRBV20-1 TGCAGTGCTCCCGGGACCCCGCGCCACGAGCAGTACTTC CSAPGTPRHEQYF
NA TRBJ1-3 NA TRBV19 TGTGCCAGTAGGGTGAGTCAACATGGGCTGGCTGGAAACACCATATATTTT CASRVSQHGLAGNTIYF
medium-sized TRBJ1-2 TRBD1 TRBV12-3/TRBV12-4 TGTGCCAGCAGGGTAACAGGGGCCAGTGGCTACACCTTC CASRVTGASGYTF
NA TRBJ2-3 NA TRBV27 TGTGCCAGCAGTTTAATGGATTCAAGAACAGATACGCAGTATTTT CASSLMDSRTDTQYF
medium-sized TRBJ2-7 NA TRBV12-3/TRBV12-4 TGTGCCAGCAGCCACAACTCGCGGGGCTACGAGCAGTACTTC CASSHNSRGYEQYF
NA TRBJ1-1 NA TRBV2 TGTGCCAGCTCTACCCTGGTTTCACGAGGGTACACTGAAGCTTTCTTT CASSTLVSRGYTEAFF
many TRBJ2-5 TRBD2 TRBV7-3 TGTGCCAGCAGCGCCGGACTAGCGGGACAAGAGACCCAGTACTTC CASSAGLAGQETQYF
many TRBJ2-1 TRBD1 TRBV6-1 TGTGCCAGCAGGATAGGGGGCCTGAATGAGCAGTTCTTC CASRIGGLNEQFF
many TRBJ2-3 NA TRBV5-6 TGTGCCAGCAGCTTGAACACCCCTAGCGCCCTCACAGATACGCAGTATTTT CASSLNTPSALTDTQYF
NA TRBJ2-7 NA TRBV5-1 TGCGCCAGCTTCTCCGCGGAGTCCTACGAGCAGTACTTC CASFSAESYEQYF
NA TRBJ2-5 TRBD2 TRBV19 TGTGCCAGTAGTGTCGGACTAGCGGGATCCTTCCAAGAGACCCAGTACTTC CASSVGLAGSFQETQYF
many TRBJ1-1 TRBD1 TRBV2 TGTGCCAGCAGAAGACAGGGAAGACGCACTGAAGCTTTCTTT CASRRQGRRTEAFF
NA TRBJ2-6 NA TRBV7-9 TGTGCCTGCAGCTCTCAAGGATCTGGGGCCAACGTCCTGACTTTC CACSSQGSGANVLTF
NA TRBJ2-1 NA TRBV2 TGTGCCAGCAGGGAATCTCCGTATAGCTCCTACAATGAGCAGTTCTTC CASRESPYSSYNEQFF
many TRBJ1-2 NA TRBV28 TGTGCCAGCAGTTTATCCGGGACGGGTGGCTACACCTTC CASSLSGTGGYTF
NA TRBJ1-2 NA TRBV11-3 TGTGCCAGCAGCTCGCTTACGGATTATGGCTACACCTTC CASSSLTDYGYTF
medium-sized TRBJ1-5 NA TRBV27 TGTGCCAGCAGTTATATGGTGGGTCAGCCCCAGCATTTT CASSYMVGQPQHF
once TRBJ2-1 TRBD2 TRBV11-2 TGTGCCAGCAGCTCCAAGACTAGCGGGAATGAGCAGTTCTTC CASSSKTSGNEQFF
many TRBJ2-1 NA TRBV25-1 TGTGCCAGCAGTGAATCTGACGGGAGTTCCTACAATGAGCAGTTCTTC CASSESDGSSYNEQFF
NA TRBJ2-7 NA TRBV27 TGTGCCAGCAGTTGCGGGCGGTCCAGAGTGGGGGAGCAGTACTTC CASSCGRSRVGEQYF
many TRBJ2-1 NA TRBV7-9 TGTGCCAGCAGCTTAAATGCCTACAATGAGCAGTTCTTC CASSLNAYNEQFF
NA TRBJ1-2 NA TRBV6-1 TGTGCCAGCATTGAGGCGTCATCACACGACTATGGCTACACCTTC CASIEASSHDYGYTF
NA TRBJ2-7 NA TRBV20-1 TGCAGTGCACAGTCGGGGTCCAGCTCCTACGAGCAGTACTTC CSAQSGSSSYEQYF
NA TRBJ1-2 NA TRBV2 TGTGCCAGCAGTGAAGGAGGGGCAAATTTGGTCTATGGCTACACCTTC CASSEGGANLVYGYTF
many TRBJ2-5 NA TRBV18 TGTGCCAGCTCACAAGGACAGCAAGAGACCCAGTACTTC CASSQGQQETQYF
NA TRBJ2-1 NA TRBV12-5 TGTGCTAGTGGCCCGACAGTCTTGGGGGAGCAGTTCTTC CASGPTVLGEQFF
once TRBJ1-5 TRBD1 TRBV24-1 TGTGCCACCATCCCAGGGGGCCTCAGTAATCAGCCCCAGCATTTT CATIPGGLSNQPQHF
NA TRBJ2-3 NA TRBV7-2 TGTGCAAGCAGATTTCGTACTAGCACAGATACGCAGTATTTT CASRFRTSTDTQYF
NA TRBJ2-3 NA TRBV6-1 TGTGCCAGCAGTGTGAGCCCGCCGGACACGCAGTATTTT CASSVSPPDTQYF
medium-sized TRBJ1-2 NA TRBV5-1 TGCGCCAGCAGCCCGGACGGACAGACCAACTATGGCTACACCTTC CASSPDGQTNYGYTF
few TRBJ2-3 NA TRBV6-5 TGTGCCAGCAGTTCCGCGCAGGGGAAAATAGATACGCAGTATTTT CASSSAQGKIDTQYF